This T cell receptor beta chain was sequenced for a study of blood T cell repertoires in COVID-19. Study-level background: Italy, Spain and the United States were the sources of the convalescent and acute COVID-19 samples. PBMCs, B-cell-depleted T cells, or T cells were the source of the cDNA or gDNA that made up the material.

In the original processing: Amplification from reference gene primers served as the basis for estimated nucleated cell counts. Assay: immunoSEQ multiplex PCR; the TCRdb copy retains only in-frame clones and omits some. The D gene and trimming were derived from the DNA, and the V and J assignments and clone size from that table. The sample carries tens of thousands of clones, around 86% recorded once. This CDR3 spans 16 amino acids. The junction had 8 bases not matched to a gene; V was cut back by 1 base and J by 5 bases. CDR1 LGHNA and CDR2 YSLEER come from the germline V gene. This receptor was taken from a human donor in a cohort sampled during active COVID-19. The gene calls are TRBV4-3 and TRBJ2-7, with 10 bases matching TRBD2. Sequencing was carried out using peripheral blood. CDR3 sequence (DNA): TGCGCCAGCAGCCAAGGACCGGGGACTAGCGTTAACGAGCAGTACTTC. This encodes CASSQGPGTSVNEQYF.